This entry lists 9 T cell receptor beta chains sequenced from one sample in a study of blood T cell repertoires in COVID-19. TCRdb's table, derived via immunoSEQ multiplex PCR, lists solely in-frame clones and lacks some. The sample holds about 250,000 clones; roughly 85% are singletons and the top ten take 8.5% to 9.5%. The sequenced material came from PBMCs or T cells enriched from blood (not recorded which). The source of these receptors is a woman in her forties or fifties with acute COVID-19.

This chain connects TRBV9 to TRBJ1-2; D is uncertain. CDR3 length equals 15 residues. The V gene lost 0 bases and the J gene lost 1 base, with 10 bases spanning the gap. CDR1 and CDR2 from the germline V gene are SGDLS and YYNGEE. CDR3 in amino acids: CASSVATGYNYGYTF. CDR3 bases: TGTGCCAGCAGCGTAGCCACGGGGTATAACTATGGCTACACCTTC. The full variable domain, completed using reference TRBV9 and TRBJ1-2, is DSGVTQTPKHLITATGQRVTLRCSPRSGDLSVYWYQQSLDQGLQFLIQYYNGEERAKGNILERFSAQQFPDLHSELNLSSLELGDSALYFCASSVATGYNYGYTFGSGTRLTVV.

This chain uses TRBV18 with TRBJ1-4; a weak D match, TRBD1 (5 bases). The CDR3 has 11 residues. Between the trimmed V and J ends, which lost 8 bases and 12 bases, there was a span of 13 bases. Germline CDR1 and CDR2: KGHSH and LQKENI. The CDR3 spells CASHQTGELFF. The CDR3 DNA follows: TGTGCCAGCCACCAGACGGGGGAACTGTTTTTT.

This clone occurred a few times. CDR3 region: CASSPGGSYEQYF. The CDR3 coding sequence is TGTGCCAGCAGCCCAGGAGGATCCTACGAGCAGTACTTC. The chain employs TRBV5-6 and TRBJ2-7; perhaps TRBD2 as D (5 bases). Germline V CDR1 and CDR2: SGHDT, YYEEEE. V was shortened by 4 bases and J by 1 base, with 9 bases between the two germline ends. This CDR3 region has 13 residues. Filled out from reference TRBV5-6 and TRBJ2-7, the complete variable domain reads DAGVTQSPTHLIKTRGQQVTLRCSPKSGHDTVSWYQQALGQGPQFIFQYYEEEERQRGNFPDRFSGHQFPNYSSELNVNALLLGDSALYLCASSPGGSYEQYFGPGTRLTVT.

The gene calls are TRBV4-3 and TRBJ1-2, with 10 bases fitting TRBD1. Germline values: CDR1 LGHNA, CDR2 YSLEER. V lost 1 base to trimming and J lost 4 bases; unmatched junction nucleotides: 0. This CDR3 has 14 residues. In DNA form, the CDR3 reads TGCGCCAGCAGCCAAGGACAGGGGGCCTATGGCTACACCTTC. It is translated as CASSQGQGAYGYTF.

This chain uses TRBV5-6 with TRBJ2-1; D perhaps matches TRBD2 (5 bases). This CDR3 is 15 amino acids long. The V and J ends lost 0 bases and 5 bases respectively, with 12 bases between them. Germline assignment: CDR1 SGHDT and CDR2 YYEEEE. CDR3 DNA: TGTGCCAGCAGCTTGGCACTAGAAGACAACAATGAGCAGTTCTTC. This encodes CASSLALEDNNEQFF.

V is TRBV7-9 and J is TRBJ2-7; D is unclear. The CDR3 extends over 11 amino acids. Germline values: CDR1 SEHNR, CDR2 FQNEAQ (reference sequence). Trimming removed 4 bases from V and 6 bases from J, with 7 bases in between. The CDR3 sequence: CASSSQSEQYF. The CDR3 DNA is TGTGCCAGCAGCTCCCAGTCCGAGCAGTACTTC.

This clone has just one count. The V and J genes are TRBV11-3 and TRBJ1-1; 7 bases line up with TRBD1. The CDR3 covers 16 residues. Germline loops: CDR1 SGHNT, CDR2 YENEEA. V was pared by 4 bases and J by 2 bases, with 10 bases of the junction left unmatched. The CDR3 reads CASSSERTGGNTEAFF. The CDR3 DNA reads TGTGCCAGCAGCTCCGAAAGGACAGGTGGAAACACTGAAGCTTTCTTT. Variable domain in full (rest from reference TRBV11-3 and TRBJ1-1): EAGVVQSPRYKIIEKKQPVAFWCNPISGHNTLYWYLQNLGQGPELLIRYENEEAVDDSQLPKDRFSAERLKGVDSTLKIQPAELGDSAVYLCASSSERTGGNTEAFFGQGTRLTVV.

The sample holds one count of this clone. This chain uses TRBV3-1 (or the pseudogene TRBV3-2) with TRBJ2-1, with 7 bases identical to TRBD2. This CDR3 has 15 residues. Per germline, CDR1 LGHDT and CDR2 YNNKEL (reference sequence). The V segment lost 1 base and the J segment 3 bases; nucleotides outside the gene matches: 3. In DNA, the CDR3 is TGTGCCAGCAGCCAAGTTCCGGGGGGCTACAATGAGCAGTTCTTC. It yields the protein CASSQVPGGYNEQFF.

The chain links TRBV30 to TRBJ2-2; D perhaps matches TRBD2 (5 bases). Germline CDR1 is GTSNPN and CDR2 is SVGIG (reference sequence). Trimming left V 0 bases short and J 6 bases short, with 8 bases between. CDR3 length: 13 amino acids. The CDR3 DNA sequence: TGTGCCTGGAGTGTACGAGGGTCCGGGGAGCTGTTTTTT. It specifies CAWSVRGSGELFF.